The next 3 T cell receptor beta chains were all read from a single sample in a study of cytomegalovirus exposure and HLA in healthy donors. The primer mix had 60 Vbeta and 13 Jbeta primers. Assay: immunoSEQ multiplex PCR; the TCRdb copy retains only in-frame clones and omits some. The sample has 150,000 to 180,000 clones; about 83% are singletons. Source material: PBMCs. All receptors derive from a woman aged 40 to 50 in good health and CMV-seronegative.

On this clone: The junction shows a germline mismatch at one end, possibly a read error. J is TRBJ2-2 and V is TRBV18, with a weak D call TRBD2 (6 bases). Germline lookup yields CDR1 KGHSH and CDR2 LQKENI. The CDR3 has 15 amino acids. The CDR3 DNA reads TGTGCCAGCTCTCCACAAACGACGGGGGTCGGGGAGCTGTTTTTT. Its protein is CASSPQTTGVGELFF.

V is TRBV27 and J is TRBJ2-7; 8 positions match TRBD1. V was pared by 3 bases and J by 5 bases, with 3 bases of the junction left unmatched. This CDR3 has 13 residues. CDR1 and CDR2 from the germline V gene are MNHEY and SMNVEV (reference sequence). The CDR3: CASSFIQGDEQYF. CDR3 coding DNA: TGTGCCAGCAGTTTCATACAGGGGGACGAGCAGTACTTC.

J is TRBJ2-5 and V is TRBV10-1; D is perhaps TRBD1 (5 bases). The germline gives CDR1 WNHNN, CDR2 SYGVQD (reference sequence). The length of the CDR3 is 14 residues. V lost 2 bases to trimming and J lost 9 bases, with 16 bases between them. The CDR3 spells CASSEGSGAAAQYF. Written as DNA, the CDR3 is TGCGCCAGCAGTGAGGGGTCTGGGGCGGCGGCCCAGTACTTC.